What follows are 23 T cell receptor beta chains derived from one specimen sequenced in a study of T cells in localized non-small cell lung cancer. Produced via immunoSEQ multiplex PCR; TCRdb's table is partial and in-frame only. The sample consists of about 91,000 clones, over 80% of them appearing once. This material consisted of peripheral blood, taken before any cancer treatment. Receptor source: a man aged 40-75 years with stage I squamous cell lung carcinoma.

This clone was found a few times. The chain carries TRBV13 and TRBJ2-1, with D unresolved. Trimming stripped 5 bases from V and 7 bases from J, with 6 bases between. The CDR3 is 11 amino acids. Germline V gene lookup returns CDR1 PRHDT and CDR2 FYEKMQ (reference sequence). CDR3 in DNA: TGTGCCAGCAGCGGTGGGAATGAGCAGTTCTTC. Protein product: CASSGGNEQFF.

The chain has TRBV19 and TRBJ1-1, with 9 bases matching TRBD1. The CDR3 loop spans 15 amino acids. Trimming took 7 bases from V and 3 from J; bases not matched to a gene: 9. Germline V gives CDR1 LNHDA, CDR2 SQIVND (reference sequence). CDR3 bases: TGTGCCAGTACCGCTAAGGGACAGGGATACACTGAAGCTTTCTTT. Amino acids: CASTAKGQGYTEAFF.

The V call is TRBV2, the J call TRBJ1-3, with no clear D. Germline V CDR1 and CDR2: SNHLY, FYNNEI. The CDR3 is 11 amino acids. V shed 7 bases and J shed 7 bases, with 8 bases lying between them. CDR3 bases: TGTGCCAGCATGAACGGTAACACCATATATTTT. Its translation is CASMNGNTIYF.

This clone was observed once. This rearrangement joins TRBV13 to TRBJ1-4; D ambiguous. CDR3 length: 12 residues. Germline-derived CDR1 and CDR2 are PRHDT and FYEKMQ (reference sequence). The V end was cut by 1 base, the J end by 5 bases, with 2 bases between. The CDR3 nucleotides read TGTGCCAGCAGCTTAGAAAATGAAAAACTGTTTTTT. It is translated as CASSLENEKLFF.

This chain uses TRBV28 with TRBJ1-2; 10 nucleotides line up with TRBD1. CDR3 length: 13 amino acids. CDR1 and CDR2 (germline): MDHEN, SYDVKM. Unmatched junction bases numbered 4, after V lost 4 bases and J lost 8 bases. The CDR3 bases are TGTGCCAGCAGTTCCGGACAGGGGGAGGGCTACACCTTC. Translating gives CASSSGQGEGYTF.

The chain is built from TRBV4-3 and TRBJ1-4, with 8 bases matching TRBD1. The CDR3 sequence is 14 residues long. CDR1 and CDR2 (germline): LGHNA, YSLEER. V gave up 1 base and J gave up 7 bases; unmatched junction bases: 2. The CDR3 sequence: CASSQVTGVEKLFF. DNA of the CDR3: TGCGCCAGCAGCCAAGTGACAGGGGTTGAAAAACTGTTTTTT.

DNA of the CDR3: TGTGCCAGCAGCTTGGACCGGAACGAGCAGTACTTC. It encodes CASSLDRNEQYF. The chain joins TRBV5-4 to TRBJ2-7; the D is unclear. Germline CDR1 reads SGHNT; CDR2 reads YYREEE (reference sequence). This CDR3 spans 12 amino acids. The germline V and J ends were trimmed by 0 bases and 5 bases, with 6 bases remaining between them.

The V and J genes are TRBV28 and TRBJ1-2; D possibly corresponds to TRBD1 (6 bases). V was cut by 5 bases and J by 2 bases, with 12 bases left in between. The CDR3 totals 14 residues. CDR1 and CDR2 (germline): MDHEN, SYDVKM. The CDR3 DNA reads as TGTGCCAGCAGTCGCACACAGGGAAACTATGGCTACACCTTC. It is translated as CASSRTQGNYGYTF.

This chain joins TRBV19 and TRBJ1-2; tentatively, D is TRBD1 (5 bases). CDR1 is LNHDA and CDR2 is SQIVND in the germline V gene (reference sequence). The V and J ends lost 6 bases and 10 bases respectively, with 21 bases between them. CDR3 length: 14 residues. The CDR3 coding sequence is TGTGCCAGTAGGCGGCATGGCAGGGTATACGCCTACACCTTC. Translating it yields CASRRHGRVYAYTF.

This clone was found once. The chain has TRBV30 and TRBJ2-2; D gene ambiguous. Trimming took 2 bases from V and 4 from J, leaving 8 bases between them. This CDR3 is 13 amino acids long. Germline CDR1 is GTSNPN and CDR2 is SVGIG (reference sequence). CDR3 residues: CAWSRSPTGELFF. DNA of the CDR3: TGTGCCTGGAGTCGGAGCCCCACCGGGGAGCTGTTTTTT.

The J gene is TRBJ2-2, the V gene TRBV9, with D tentatively TRBD1 (6 bases). Trimming removed 0 bases at V and 6 bases at J, with 18 bases between. The CDR3 is 17 residues long. Germline V gene lookup returns CDR1 SGDLS and CDR2 YYNGEE. In DNA, the CDR3 is TGTGCCAGCAGCGTAGCTCGAGGGACACTGGGGGCCGGGGAGCTGTTTTTT. It encodes CASSVARGTLGAGELFF.

The J gene is TRBJ1-6, the V gene TRBV2; 9 nucleotides match TRBD1. The CDR3 sequence is 15 residues long. V gave up 6 bases and J gave up 7 bases; unmatched junction bases: 7. Germline loops: CDR1 SNHLY, CDR2 FYNNEI. Here the CDR3 DNA reads TGTGCCAGCAGCGGGACAGGGACAGTAAATTCACCCCTCCACTTT. Residues: CASSGTGTVNSPLHF.

The V and J genes are TRBV2 and TRBJ1-3; D might be TRBD1 (6 bases). The V gene's germline CDR1 is SNHLY and CDR2 FYNNEI. Trimming shortened V by 4 bases and J by 2 bases, and 15 bases separated the two germline ends. This CDR3 has 16 amino acids. CDR3 residues: CASSVNRVRAGNTIYF. The CDR3 bases are TGTGCCAGCAGTGTAAACAGGGTGAGGGCTGGAAACACCATATATTTT. The complete variable domain, with remaining parts taken from reference TRBV2 and TRBJ1-3, reads EPEVTQTPSHQVTQMGQEVILRCVPISNHLYFYWYRQILGQKVEFLVSFYNNEISEKSEIFDDQFSVERPDGSNFTLKIRSTKLEDSAMYFCASSVNRVRAGNTIYFGEGSWLTVV.

This chain uses TRBV4-1 with TRBJ1-2, with D unresolved. Trimming shortened V by 1 base and J by 8 bases, and 20 bases separated the two germline ends. Germline V gives CDR1 MGHRA, CDR2 YSYEKL. This CDR3 is 16 amino acids long. The CDR3 is CASSQVVLTASSGYTF. CDR3 nucleotide sequence: TGCGCCAGCAGCCAAGTTGTATTAACAGCTAGCTCCGGCTACACCTTC.

The chain combines TRBV6-5 with TRBJ2-3; no definite D call. CDR1 is MNHEY and CDR2 is SVGAGI in the germline V gene. Between the trimmed V and J ends, which lost 2 bases and 3 bases, there was a span of 12 bases. CDR3 length: 15 residues. Written as DNA, the CDR3 is TGTGCCAGCAGTTACGGGGTAGCCCGAACAGATACGCAGTATTTT. This encodes CASSYGVARTDTQYF.

The rearrangement links TRBV5-1 to TRBJ1-4; the D gene is possibly TRBD1 (5 bases). The V end lost 0 bases, the J end lost 8 bases, and 14 bases lay between the germline ends. This CDR3 contains 15 residues. The germline CDR1 and CDR2 sequences are SGHRS and YFSETQ. The CDR3 reads CASSLDSRGREKLFF. DNA for the CDR3: TGCGCCAGCAGCTTGGACAGCCGGGGGAGAGAAAAACTGTTTTTT. Together with reference TRBV5-1 and TRBJ1-4, the CDR3 gives the full variable domain: KAGVTQTPRYLIKTRGQQVTLSCSPISGHRSVSWYQQTPGQGLQFLFEYFSETQRNKGNFPGRFSGRQFSNSRSEMNVSTLELGDSALYLCASSLDSRGREKLFFGSGTQLSVL.

V and J are TRBV5-1 and TRBJ2-2; weak D call: TRBD1 (5 bases). Trimming removed 0 bases from V and 5 bases from J, with 17 bases in between. This CDR3 region has 17 residues. Germline CDR1 is SGHRS and CDR2 is YFSETQ. The CDR3 region has the DNA TGCGCCAGCAGCTTGGGGACATCCGCAATCATTACCGGGGAGCTGTTTTTT. It codes for CASSLGTSAIITGELFF.

This clone was detected once. The chain links TRBV5-6 to TRBJ2-3, with TRBD1 as a possible D gene (6 bases). The CDR3 sequence is 15 residues long. Looked up from germline, CDR1 is SGHDT and CDR2 is YYEEEE. The germline V and J ends were trimmed by 2 bases and 2 bases, with 12 bases remaining between them. The CDR3 nucleotides read TGTGCCAGCAGCTTCGGGGCAGGGGCCACAGATACGCAGTATTTT. Its protein is CASSFGAGATDTQYF.

The V gene is TRBV4-3, the J gene TRBJ2-6; D gene unclear. The V end was cut by 3 bases, the J end by 0 bases, with 9 bases between. This CDR3 is 16 amino acids long. Looked up from germline, CDR1 is LGHNA and CDR2 is YSLEER. The DNA for the CDR3 is TGCGCCAGCAGCCAGGGGTTTCGCTCTGGGGCCAACGTCCTGACTTTC. This sequence encodes CASSQGFRSGANVLTF.

The chain combines TRBV30 with TRBJ1-1, with 10 bases identical to TRBD1. The J segment lost 4 bases and the V segment lost 2 bases, leaving 1 base of the junction unmatched. Germline V gene data show CDR1 as GTSNPN and CDR2 as SVGIG (reference sequence). The CDR3 extends over 13 amino acids. For the CDR3, the DNA is TGTGCCTGGAGTAGGGACAGGGGCACTGAAGCTTTCTTT. As protein: CAWSRDRGTEAFF.

This chain joins TRBV7-9 and TRBJ2-2, with a weak D call TRBD2 (5 bases). Germline V gene lookup returns CDR1 SEHNR and CDR2 FQNEAQ (reference sequence). Trimming took 1 base from V and 2 from J, leaving 8 bases between them. The CDR3 loop spans 15 amino acids. The CDR3 protein is CASSLGESNTGELFF. The CDR3 DNA is TGTGCCAGCAGCTTAGGGGAGTCCAACACCGGGGAGCTGTTTTTT.

The chain employs TRBV18 and TRBJ1-6; 10 nucleotides line up with TRBD1. The CDR3 sequence is 15 residues long. Germline V gene data show CDR1 as KGHSH and CDR2 as LQKENI. Germline trimming cut 1 base from V and 7 bases from J; bases unmatched to any gene: 1. The CDR3 here is CASSPRGQGNSPLHF. The DNA for the CDR3 is TGTGCCAGCTCACCACGGGGACAGGGGAATTCACCCCTCCACTTT.

The chain uses TRBV5-1 and TRBJ2-2; no clear D. Germline loops: CDR1 SGHRS, CDR2 YFSETQ. The CDR3 is 14 amino acids. V gave up 4 bases and J gave up 1 base, with 8 bases separating them. The CDR3 reads CASSLAQNTGELFF. The DNA for the CDR3 is TGCGCCAGCAGCCTTGCGCAGAACACCGGGGAGCTGTTTTTT. The entire variable domain, with the rest obtained from reference TRBV5-1 and TRBJ2-2, is as follows: KAGVTQTPRYLIKTRGQQVTLSCSPISGHRSVSWYQQTPGQGLQFLFEYFSETQRNKGNFPGRFSGRQFSNSRSEMNVSTLELGDSALYLCASSLAQNTGELFFGEGSRLTVL.